The 31 T cell receptor beta chains reported below all come from one sample, sequenced in a study of OX40 agonist ivuxolimab in advanced cancers. Here immunoSEQ multiplex PCR was the method, and the copy in TCRdb shows in-frame clones only, minus some. The sample lists 75,000 to 95,000 clones, more than 80% occurring once. The source material was CD4+ or CD8+ T cells sorted from blood, sampled in a trial of the OX40 agonist ivuxolimab. The receptor set was obtained from an adult with an advanced solid tumor such as melanoma, head and neck, liver or kidney cancer.

This clone has only one observation. The chain employs TRBV18 and TRBJ1-1; D is perhaps TRBD1 (6 bases). The germline V gene has CDR1 KGHSH and CDR2 LQKENI. The CDR3 sequence is 13 residues long. Trimming stripped 6 bases from V and 6 bases from J, with 14 bases between. This chain's CDR3 is CASSREGDAEAFF. In DNA, the CDR3 is TGTGCCAGCTCCCGGGAGGGGGACGCTGAAGCTTTCTTT.

The chain recombines TRBV5-1 with TRBJ2-2; TRBD1 matches at 8 bases. The CDR3 has 16 residues. V lost 4 bases, J lost 5 bases, and 10 bases stayed unmatched. From germline, CDR1 is SGHRS and CDR2 YFSETQ. The CDR3 here is CASSPGTGTSTGELFF. CDR3 in DNA: TGCGCCAGCAGCCCCGGGACAGGAACGAGTACCGGGGAGCTGTTTTTT.

The CDR3 DNA sequence: TGCGCCAGCAGCTTAACTAGCGGGGCACAAGAGACCCAGTACTTC. Translating gives CASSLTSGAQETQYF. This rearrangement joins TRBV5-1 to TRBJ2-5; TRBD2 aligns across 10 bases. Germline values: CDR1 SGHRS, CDR2 YFSETQ. V shed 2 bases, J shed 2 bases, and the junction held 3 bases outside the gene matches. The CDR3 totals 15 residues.

The CDR3 nucleotides are TGTGCCAGCAGTTACTCGGTAGCGGGAGTTAAGAATGAGCAGTTCTTC. Protein product: CASSYSVAGVKNEQFF. The V and J genes are TRBV6-6 and TRBJ2-1; 9 bases are a match to TRBD2. Trimming removed 0 bases from V and 7 bases from J; junction bases left unmatched: 7. Germline V gene data show CDR1 as MNHNY and CDR2 as SVGAGI (reference sequence). The CDR3 loop spans 16 amino acids.

The chain carries TRBV7-2 and TRBJ1-3, with D unclear. Trimming shortened V by 2 bases and J by 0 bases, and 8 bases separated the two germline ends. From germline, CDR1 is SGHTA and CDR2 FQGNSA. This CDR3 contains 15 residues. DNA of the CDR3: TGTGCCAGCAGCTTAATGAGGGCCTCTGGAAACACCATATATTTT. Residues: CASSLMRASGNTIYF.

The rearrangement uses TRBV10-2 and TRBJ2-2; 8 nucleotides agree with TRBD2. Germline-derived CDR1 and CDR2 are WSHSY and SAAADI. Trimming took 11 bases from V and 5 from J; bases not matched to a gene: 10. The CDR3 length is 14 residues. This CDR3 reads CAGAGAGGTGELFF. The CDR3 bases are TGCGCCGGGGCGGGGGCGGGAGGTACCGGGGAGCTGTTTTTT.

CDR3 DNA sequence: TGTGCCAGCAGCTTAGGGGGGGTGGAGACCCAGTACTTC. The encoded protein is CASSLGGVETQYF. This chain links TRBV7-9 with TRBJ2-5; possibly TRBD2 for D (6 bases). Looked up from germline, CDR1 is SEHNR and CDR2 is FQNEAQ (reference sequence). V dropped 1 base and J dropped 5 bases, with 8 bases sitting between them. CDR3 length: 13 amino acids.

The chain combines TRBV27 with TRBJ2-3; TRBD1 matches 8 bases. The CDR3 is made up of 14 amino acids. The junction had 5 bases not matched to a gene; V was cut back by 6 bases and J by 3 bases. The germline V gene encodes CDR1 MNHEY and CDR2 SMNVEV (reference sequence). The CDR3 region has the DNA TGTGCCAGCAGATTCGGACAGGGAACAGATACGCAGTATTTT. This codes for CASRFGQGTDTQYF.

The V and J genes are TRBV10-3 and TRBJ2-5; perhaps TRBD2 as D (5 bases). The better agreement between TRBJ2-7 and the DNA end casts doubt on the J call. The CDR3 extends over 12 amino acids. Germline assignment: CDR1 ENHRY and CDR2 SYGVKD. The CDR3 loop is CAVSTGTYEQYF. DNA for the CDR3: TGTGCCGTTTCAACCGGGACCTACGAGCAGTACTTC.

The chain is built from TRBV5-1 and TRBJ2-7, with D perhaps being TRBD1 or TRBD2 (5 bases each). The CDR3 spans 15 residues. In germline, CDR1 is SGHRS, CDR2 YFSETQ. V gave up 5 bases and J gave up 1 base, with 16 bases separating them. In DNA form, the CDR3 reads TGCGCCAGCAGTTGGACCGGGACGGTGTCCTACGAGCAGTACTTC. It codes for CASSWTGTVSYEQYF.

The chain couples TRBV5-6 to TRBJ1-1; 8 nucleotides agree with TRBD1. The V gene's germline CDR1 is SGHDT and CDR2 YYEEEE. The CDR3 runs 16 residues. With V trimmed by 3 bases and J by 1 base, 8 bases remained unmatched. The CDR3 region has the DNA TGTGCCAGCAGCTATGACAGGGGTTGGTCGAACACTGAAGCTTTCTTT. Translation gives CASSYDRGWSNTEAFF.

This chain uses TRBV19 with TRBJ1-6; TRBD1 aligns across 8 bases. Germline assignment: CDR1 LNHDA and CDR2 SQIVND (reference sequence). J gave up 8 bases and V 4 bases, and 4 bases lay outside the gene matches. CDR3 length: 14 amino acids. CDR3 bases: TGTGCCAGTAGTAAAGACAGGGGAGATTCACCCCTCCACTTT. Its protein is CASSKDRGDSPLHF.

This sequence joins TRBV27 and TRBJ2-2; D call uncertain. Trimming took 3 bases from V and 0 from J, leaving 11 bases between them. This CDR3 region has 16 residues. Germline V gives CDR1 MNHEY, CDR2 SMNVEV (reference sequence). The CDR3 reads CASSFIAGANTGELFF. For the CDR3, the DNA is TGTGCCAGCAGTTTCATAGCAGGCGCGAACACCGGGGAGCTGTTTTTT.

The rearrangement uses TRBV2 and TRBJ1-1, with 7 positions matching TRBD1. Germline assignment: CDR1 SNHLY and CDR2 FYNNEI. V shed 6 bases, J shed 3 bases, and the junction held 4 bases outside the gene matches. The CDR3 is 13 residues long. CDR3 amino acids: CASRTDRDTEAFF. Here the CDR3 DNA reads TGTGCCAGCAGGACCGACAGGGACACTGAAGCTTTCTTT.

The chain links TRBV9 to TRBJ2-7; possibly TRBD2 for D (6 bases). The germline V and J ends were trimmed by 0 bases and 1 base, with 11 bases remaining between them. Germline loops: CDR1 SGDLS, CDR2 YYNGEE. This CDR3 is built from 15 residues. The CDR3 sequence: CASSVGPGESYEQYF. DNA of the CDR3: TGTGCCAGCAGCGTAGGACCGGGAGAGTCCTACGAGCAGTACTTC. The full variable domain, with the rest looked up from reference TRBV9 and TRBJ2-7, is DSGVTQTPKHLITATGQRVTLRCSPRSGDLSVYWYQQSLDQGLQFLIQYYNGEERAKGNILERFSAQQFPDLHSELNLSSLELGDSALYFCASSVGPGESYEQYFGPGTRLTVT.

The rearrangement uses TRBV7-9 and TRBJ2-1, with 15 nucleotides matching TRBD2. With 6 bases clipped from V and 6 bases from J, the junction kept 9 bases outside the gene matches. The CDR3 runs to 17 residues. The germline V gene encodes CDR1 SEHNR and CDR2 FQNEAQ (reference sequence). CDR3: CASRPGLAGGPSNEQFF. CDR3 nucleotide sequence: TGTGCCAGCAGGCCAGGACTAGCGGGAGGGCCGTCCAATGAGCAGTTCTTC.

V usage is TRBV5-1 and J usage is TRBJ2-1; D call uncertain. Trimming left V 4 bases short and J 4 bases short, with 12 bases between. Per germline, CDR1 SGHRS and CDR2 YFSETQ. CDR3 length: 14 residues. CDR3 sequence reads: CASSILTRYNEQFF. DNA of the CDR3: TGCGCCAGCAGCATATTGACCAGATACAATGAGCAGTTCTTC.

This chain links TRBV4-2 with TRBJ2-3; D possibly uses TRBD1 or TRBD2 (5 bases each). The germline CDR1 and CDR2 sequences are LGHNA and YNFKEQ. The V and J ends lost 4 bases and 1 base respectively, with 9 bases between them. This CDR3 spans 14 amino acids. CDR3 in amino acids: CASSLGTGTDTQYF. In nucleotides, the CDR3 is TGTGCCAGCAGCCTTGGGACCGGCACAGATACGCAGTATTTT.

This clone has just one count. The rearrangement joins TRBV7-8 to TRBJ1-1; TRBD1 matches 8 bases. J was trimmed by 1 base and V by 7 bases; bases with no gene match: 14. The CDR3 is 17 residues long. The germline V gene has CDR1 SGHVS and CDR2 FQNEAQ. Here the CDR3 DNA reads TGTGCCAGCAACCAACGCCCCGGAGGACAGGGGAACACTGAAGCTTTCTTT. Residues: CASNQRPGGQGNTEAFF. Together with reference TRBV7-8 and TRBJ1-1, the CDR3 gives the full variable domain: GAGVSQSPRYKVAKRGQDVALRCDPISGHVSLFWYQQALGQGPEFLTYFQNEAQLDKSGLPSDRFFAERPEGSVSTLKIQRTQQEDSAVYLCASNQRPGGQGNTEAFFGQGTRLTVV.

The gene calls are TRBV5-1 and TRBJ1-2; D gene ambiguous. The germline CDR1 and CDR2 sequences are SGHRS and YFSETQ. The CDR3 contains 14 residues. Trimming took off 1 base at V and 9 bases at J, with 16 bases between the two ends. CDR3 bases: TGCGCCAGCAGCTTGATCCTGGGAGACACCAGCTACACCTTC. This gives the protein CASSLILGDTSYTF.

The chain has TRBV7-9 and TRBJ2-7; 10 bases are shared with TRBD2. The CDR3 is 13 residues long. Germline CDR1 is SEHNR and CDR2 is FQNEAQ (reference sequence). V shed 2 bases, J shed 11 bases, and the junction held 6 bases outside the gene matches. CDR3 sequence (DNA): TGTGCCAGCAGCTTAAGTCTAGCGGGGGAGGAGTACTTC. It encodes CASSLSLAGEEYF.

The chain employs TRBV9 and TRBJ2-1; perhaps TRBD2 as D (6 bases). V was trimmed by 0 bases and J by 5 bases, leaving 18 bases between them. This CDR3 region has 17 residues. Germline assignment: CDR1 SGDLS and CDR2 YYNGEE. The DNA for the CDR3 is TGTGCCAGCAGCGTAGAACTGGGGACTCTCCCCAACAATGAGCAGTTCTTC. Protein product: CASSVELGTLPNNEQFF.

This chain connects TRBV7-3 to TRBJ2-5; TRBD1 or TRBD2 may be the D gene (7 bases each). CDR3 length equals 15 residues. V gave up 5 bases and J gave up 4 bases, with 17 bases separating them. Germline V gene data show CDR1 as SGHTA and CDR2 as FQGTGA. CDR3 DNA sequence: TGTGCCAGCAGCACGACAGGGAGGGCGTCAGAGACCCAGTACTTC. Translation gives CASSTTGRASETQYF.

V gene TRBV28 combines with J gene TRBJ2-7; D tentatively fits TRBD1 or TRBD2 (5 bases each). The CDR3 spans 14 residues. Deletions cut 6 bases from V and 5 bases from J, with 17 bases between. The germline V gene encodes CDR1 MDHEN and CDR2 SYDVKM. CDR3 DNA sequence: TGTGCCAGCAGCTCCTTAAAGGGGACCCACGAGCAGTACTTC. Encoded protein: CASSSLKGTHEQYF.

The V and J genes are TRBV7-9 and TRBJ2-5; D is perhaps TRBD1 (6 bases). Trimming shortened V by 7 bases and J by 9 bases, and 18 bases separated the two germline ends. The germline V gene has CDR1 SEHNR and CDR2 FQNEAQ (reference sequence). CDR3 length: 13 amino acids. CDR3 sequence (DNA): TGTGCCAGCACCTTGGATAGCGAGGGGGCCCAGTACTTC. Encoded protein: CASTLDSEGAQYF.

As to this clone: Compared with germline, one end of the junction differs, possibly owing to a read error. This sequence joins TRBV6-4 and TRBJ1-2; D ambiguous. The germline V gene has CDR1 MRHNA and CDR2 SNTAGT. The CDR3 runs to 10 residues. CDR3 sequence (DNA): TGTGCCAGCAGTGAGTTTTGTTGGCAGTTC. Its protein product is CASSEFCWQF.

This rearrangement joins TRBV27 to TRBJ1-2; 7 bases line up with TRBD1. Unmatched junction bases numbered 15, after V lost 7 bases and J lost 7 bases. Germline V lookup: CDR1 MNHEY, CDR2 SMNVEV (reference sequence). The CDR3 contains 15 residues. DNA of the CDR3: TGTGCCAGCACCTCGGGACAGCGTCCCTCTATTGGCTACACCTTC. It specifies CASTSGQRPSIGYTF.

CDR3 sequence reads: CASSLGWRGSYNEQFF. The CDR3 nucleotides are TGTGCCAGCAGCTTAGGGTGGCGGGGGTCCTACAATGAGCAGTTCTTC. The V gene is TRBV11-2, the J gene TRBJ2-1; 7 nucleotides agree with TRBD2. With 1 base clipped from V and 1 base from J, the junction kept 4 bases outside the gene matches. This CDR3 has 16 amino acids. Germline-derived CDR1 and CDR2 are SGHAT and FQNNGV.

This chain's CDR3 is CASSLTGTSERNEQFF. The DNA of the CDR3 is TGTGCCAGCAGCTTAACGGGGACTAGCGAACGTAATGAGCAGTTCTTC. The chain employs TRBV7-3 and TRBJ2-1, with 10 bases identical to TRBD2. Per germline, CDR1 SGHTA and CDR2 FQGTGA. The CDR3 totals 16 residues. Trimming cost V 0 bases and J 7 bases; bases outside gene matches: 6.

This sequence joins TRBV7-2 and TRBJ2-6, with D hard to call. Deletions cut 0 bases from V and 1 base from J, with 13 bases between. CDR1 is SGHTA and CDR2 is FQGNSA in the germline V gene. The CDR3 is 18 amino acids. For the CDR3, the DNA is TGTGCCAGCAGCTTAGCTACGGTTGGCGGTTCTGGGGCCAACGTCCTGACTTTC. Translated, it gives CASSLATVGGSGANVLTF.

This chain connects TRBV27 to TRBJ2-1, with D possibly called TRBD1 or TRBD2 (6 bases each). The CDR3 runs 15 residues. The germline V gene has CDR1 MNHEY and CDR2 SMNVEV (reference sequence). Trimming pared 8 bases from V and 3 bases from J, leaving 17 bases between. CDR3 residues: CASSEARDNYNEQFF. The CDR3 DNA reads TGTGCCAGCTCCGAGGCGCGGGACAACTACAATGAGCAGTTCTTC.